This passage covers 27 T cell receptor beta chains from one sample sequenced in a study of a mutant IDH1 vaccine in newly diagnosed glioma. This sample's time point: baseline, week 1 (first vaccination visit). Treatment meaning: pre-vaccination baseline after standard-of-care therapy. Sequencing was performed with immunoSEQ multiplex PCR; in TCRdb, only in-frame clones are kept and a portion is missing. The sample yields 98,000 or so clones, around 90% seen once. This sample comprised PBMCs, obtained from a glioma patient treated with radiotherapy, temozolomide or both. These receptors were obtained from a woman between 45 and 65 years old with glioma.

J is TRBJ1-1 and V is TRBV2; D is perhaps TRBD1 (5 bases). Trimming cost V 7 bases and J 1 base, with 13 bases left between them. Germline V gene lookup returns CDR1 SNHLY and CDR2 FYNNEI. This CDR3 has 14 residues. The CDR3 is CASNYRPGNTEAFF. Here the CDR3 DNA reads TGTGCCAGCAACTACAGGCCCGGGAACACTGAAGCTTTCTTT.

This clone was found once. This chain uses TRBV6-1 with TRBJ2-4; D ambiguous. The germline V gene has CDR1 MNHNS and CDR2 SASEGT. The CDR3 loop spans 11 amino acids. The ends were cut back, 5 bases at V and 7 bases at J, with 6 bases in the middle. This chain's CDR3 is CASSYGNIQYF. The CDR3 nucleotides read TGTGCCAGCAGTTACGGGAACATTCAGTACTTC.

This clone was seen a handful of times. The J gene is TRBJ1-3, the V gene TRBV7-9; 7 bases are a match to TRBD1. Germline V CDR1 and CDR2: SEHNR, FQNEAQ (reference sequence). CDR3 length equals 18 residues. V dropped 6 bases and J dropped 1; count of bases not matched to a gene: 15. The CDR3 DNA follows: TGTGCCAGCAGATCAAAGGGGGCAGCTCTGCGTTCTGGAAACACCATATATTTT. Translating gives CASRSKGAALRSGNTIYF.

J is TRBJ2-7 and V is TRBV5-4; 14 positions agree with TRBD2. Trimming cost V 4 bases and J 3 bases; bases outside gene matches: 3. Germline-derived CDR1 and CDR2 are SGHNT and YYREEE (reference sequence). There are 15 residues in the CDR3. The CDR3 DNA is TGTGCCAGCAGCGCGGGGACTAGCGGGGGCTACGAGCAGTACTTC. Translated, it gives CASSAGTSGGYEQYF.

V and J are TRBV2 and TRBJ1-5; D is ambiguous. V dropped 2 bases and J dropped 5 bases, with 7 bases sitting between them. CDR3 length: 13 amino acids. Per the germline V gene, CDR1 is SNHLY and CDR2 is FYNNEI. Here the CDR3 reads CASSEYGDQPQHF. In DNA form, the CDR3 reads TGTGCCAGCAGTGAATATGGAGATCAGCCCCAGCATTTT.

The CDR3 sequence: CASLPDRVHEQYF. CDR3 in DNA: TGTGCCAGCCTACCCGACAGGGTCCACGAGCAGTACTTC. This chain joins TRBV19 and TRBJ2-7; 7 bases fit TRBD1. Germline V gene lookup returns CDR1 LNHDA and CDR2 SQIVND (reference sequence). The J segment lost 5 bases and the V segment lost 9 bases, leaving 10 bases of the junction unmatched. There are 13 residues in the CDR3.

The gene calls are TRBV11-2 and TRBJ2-7; no firm D call. Trimming took off 0 bases at V and 9 bases at J, with 18 bases between the two ends. The CDR3 has 15 residues. CDR1 is SGHAT and CDR2 is FQNNGV in the germline V gene. The CDR3 coding sequence is TGTGCCAGCAGCTTAGAGCTCACAGCGAAATGGGGGCAGTACTTC. Translating gives CASSLELTAKWGQYF.

The chain carries TRBV7-6 and TRBJ1-6; possibly TRBD1 for D (6 bases). Germline V CDR1 and CDR2: SGHVS, FNYEAQ. V shed 1 base and J shed 10 bases, with 11 bases lying between them. The CDR3 totals 14 residues. This chain's CDR3 is CASSLGGARSPLHF. CDR3 in DNA: TGTGCCAGCAGCTTAGGGGGGGCACGCTCACCCCTCCACTTT.

This clone was counted only a few times. The chain links TRBV21-1 to TRBJ2-7; TRBD1, the table's D call, lacks a check against the DNA. TRBV21-1 is assigned pseudogene status. The CDR3 spans 15 residues. CDR3 sequence reads: CASSNRDRVRYEQYF. CDR3 coding DNA: TGTGCCAGCAGCAACCGGGACAGGGTAAGGTACGAGCAGTACTTC.

The rearrangement uses TRBV7-3 and TRBJ1-2, with 8 bases matching TRBD1. The CDR3 contains 13 residues. The V gene end was trimmed by 6 bases and the J gene end by 8 bases; junction bases not matched to a gene: 8. CDR1 is SGHTA, CDR2 FQGTGA, per germline. In DNA form, the CDR3 reads TGTGCCAGCAGTCAAGACAGGGGACGCGGCTACACCTTC. Protein: CASSQDRGRGYTF. Drawing the rest from reference TRBV7-3 and TRBJ1-2, the complete variable domain is GAGVSQTPSNKVTEKGKYVELRCDPISGHTALYWYRQSLGQGPEFLIYFQGTGAADDSGLPNDRFFAVRPEGSVSTLKIQRTERGDSAVYLCASSQDRGRGYTFGSGTRLTVV.

The J gene is TRBJ1-1, the V gene TRBV18; tentative D call: TRBD1 (5 bases). Germline assignment: CDR1 KGHSH and CDR2 LQKENI. This CDR3 has 16 residues. Trimming pared 3 bases from V and 4 bases from J, leaving 18 bases between. CDR3 sequence reads: CASSPIGTKGGTEAFF. The CDR3 coding sequence is TGTGCCAGCTCACCGATTGGGACCAAGGGAGGCACTGAAGCTTTCTTT.

The chain carries TRBV11-1 and TRBJ2-7, with D perhaps TRBD2 (7 bases). CDR1 and CDR2 (germline): SGHAT, FQDESV (reference sequence). Trimming took off 1 base at V and 3 bases at J, with 13 bases between the two ends. The CDR3 sequence is 15 residues long. The CDR3 sequence: CASSLGGGLSYEQYF. DNA for the CDR3: TGTGCCAGCAGCTTAGGGGGGGGCCTCAGCTACGAGCAGTACTTC.

The rearrangement joins TRBV28 to TRBJ1-2; 7 bases are a match to TRBD1. V trimming: 6 bases; J trimming: 8 bases; junction bases outside the gene matches: 15. Germline values: CDR1 MDHEN, CDR2 SYDVKM. CDR3 length: 15 residues. The CDR3: CASRSTGAQGLGYTF. The CDR3 bases are TGTGCCAGCAGATCCACAGGGGCACAGGGGTTAGGCTACACCTTC.

This chain connects TRBV7-9 to TRBJ1-5; TRBD1 matches 10 bases. CDR3 length: 16 residues. CDR1 is SEHNR, CDR2 FQNEAQ, per germline (reference sequence). Trimming cost V 5 bases and J 0 bases; bases outside gene matches: 4. The CDR3: CASSRGTGDSNQPQHF. In DNA, the CDR3 is TGTGCCAGCAGCCGAGGGACAGGGGATAGCAATCAGCCCCAGCATTTT.

This clone appeared a single time. The V and J genes are TRBV6-5 and TRBJ1-5, with D uncertain. Trimming removed 1 base at V and 4 bases at J, with 5 bases between. The CDR3 contains 13 residues. The germline V gene encodes CDR1 MNHEY and CDR2 SVGAGI. The CDR3 nucleotides read TGTGCCAGCAGTTACTACTTGAATCAGCCCCAGCATTTT. Amino acid sequence: CASSYYLNQPQHF.

V gene TRBV2 combines with J gene TRBJ1-2; D unclear. CDR3 size: 13 residues. Germline V CDR1 and CDR2: SNHLY, FYNNEI. Trimming stripped 4 bases from V and 3 bases from J, with 9 bases between. This CDR3 is CASSGRLHYGYTF. CDR3 sequence (DNA): TGTGCCAGCAGTGGCCGCCTGCACTATGGCTACACCTTC.

The rearrangement joins TRBV19 to TRBJ1-3; tentative D call: TRBD1 (6 bases). Trimming stripped 6 bases from V and 4 bases from J, with 16 bases between. Germline V gene data show CDR1 as LNHDA and CDR2 as SQIVND (reference sequence). The CDR3 spans 15 residues. The CDR3 coding sequence is TGTGCCAGTAGCCCGTCACAGGGAAGAGGAAACACCATATATTTT. Translating gives CASSPSQGRGNTIYF.

This sequence joins TRBV28 and TRBJ1-5, with D perhaps matching TRBD1 (5 bases). V was clipped by 8 bases and J by 6 bases, with 20 bases between them. Germline values: CDR1 MDHEN, CDR2 SYDVKM. This CDR3 has 15 residues. The DNA for the CDR3 is TGTGCCAGCTCCCCCGGGGGTAACGTCGTTCAGCCCCAGCATTTT. It codes for CASSPGGNVVQPQHF.

The chain links TRBV5-1 to TRBJ2-3; D is undetermined. In germline, CDR1 is SGHRS, CDR2 YFSETQ. The CDR3 loop spans 13 amino acids. Deletions cut 0 bases from V and 2 bases from J, with 4 bases between. As DNA, the CDR3 is TGCGCCAGCAGCTTGGATCCCACAGATACGCAGTATTTT. It translates to CASSLDPTDTQYF.

J is TRBJ2-1 and V is TRBV14, with D possibly TRBD2 on 5 matching bases. Deletions cut 3 bases from V and 8 bases from J, with 17 bases between. CDR1 and CDR2 (germline): SGHDN, FVKESK. This CDR3 spans 15 amino acids. In nucleotides, the CDR3 is TGTGCCAGCAGCCAGCCTAGTGGAAAGGACTATGAGCAGTTCTTC. Amino acids: CASSQPSGKDYEQFF. The full variable domain, with the rest looked up from reference TRBV14 and TRBJ2-1, is EAGVTQFPSHSVIEKGQTVTLRCDPISGHDNLYWYRRVMGKEIKFLLHFVKESKQDESGMPNNRFLAERTGGTYSTLKVQPAELEDSGVYFCASSQPSGKDYEQFFGPGTRLTVL.

This clone is a singleton in its sample. The chain joins TRBV7-9 to TRBJ2-7; D uncertain. The CDR3 is made up of 16 amino acids. Per germline, CDR1 SEHNR and CDR2 FQNEAQ (reference sequence). Trimming cost V 5 bases and J 2 bases, with 19 bases left between them. CDR3 residues: CASSPPSRHPTYEQYF. As DNA, the CDR3 is TGTGCCAGCAGCCCACCCTCGCGGCATCCGACCTACGAGCAGTACTTC.

The chain couples TRBV10-3 to TRBJ1-2, with TRBD1 matching over 8 bases. Germline V CDR1 and CDR2: ENHRY, SYGVKD. This CDR3 has 14 amino acids. With 7 bases clipped from V and 4 bases from J, the junction kept 8 bases outside the gene matches. Written as DNA, the CDR3 is TGTGCCATCACCGGGACAGGACCGACCTATGGCTACACCTTC. This translates into CAITGTGPTYGYTF.

The rearrangement uses TRBV27 and TRBJ2-1; D gene ambiguous. CDR1 is MNHEY and CDR2 is SMNVEV in the germline V gene (reference sequence). The CDR3 runs to 14 residues. The V and J ends lost 5 bases and 1 base respectively, with 9 bases between them. In DNA form, the CDR3 reads TGTGCCAGCAGTGTTCTAGGGTCCTACAATGAGCAGTTCTTC. Its protein is CASSVLGSYNEQFF.

The chain couples TRBV5-1 to TRBJ2-3; TRBD2 aligns across 7 bases. This CDR3 is 18 amino acids long. J was trimmed by 0 bases and V by 0 bases; bases with no gene match: 10. From germline, CDR1 is SGHRS and CDR2 YFSETQ. CDR3 sequence reads: CASSLELAFSGSTDTQYF. Written as DNA, the CDR3 is TGCGCCAGCAGCTTGGAGCTAGCGTTTAGCGGGAGCACAGATACGCAGTATTTT.

The chain recombines TRBV10-3 with TRBJ2-5; tentatively, D is TRBD2 (6 bases). Germline CDR1 is ENHRY and CDR2 is SYGVKD. This CDR3 contains 15 residues. Between the trimmed V and J ends, which lost 0 bases and 1 base, there was a span of 9 bases. The CDR3 loop reads CAISESWTTQETQYF. The CDR3 DNA reads TGTGCCATCAGTGAGTCCTGGACTACCCAAGAGACCCAGTACTTC.

The V call is TRBV27, the J call TRBJ2-3; 10 positions match TRBD1. This CDR3 spans 15 amino acids. The V gene end was trimmed by 2 bases and the J gene end by 5 bases; junction bases not matched to a gene: 4. The V gene's germline CDR1 is MNHEY and CDR2 SMNVEV (reference sequence). The CDR3 protein is CASSLARTGGDTQYF. The CDR3 region has the DNA TGTGCCAGCAGTTTAGCCCGGACAGGGGGAGATACGCAGTATTTT.

This clone was observed once. DNA for the CDR3: TGTGCCAACCCGGTAGTAGCGGGACTCTACAATGAGCAGTTCTTC. Amino acid sequence: CANPVVAGLYNEQFF. The J gene is TRBJ2-1, the V gene TRBV2, with 8 bases matching TRBD2. The CDR3 length is 15 residues. The germline gives CDR1 SNHLY, CDR2 FYNNEI. The junction had 11 bases not matched to a gene; V was cut back by 10 bases and J by 3 bases.